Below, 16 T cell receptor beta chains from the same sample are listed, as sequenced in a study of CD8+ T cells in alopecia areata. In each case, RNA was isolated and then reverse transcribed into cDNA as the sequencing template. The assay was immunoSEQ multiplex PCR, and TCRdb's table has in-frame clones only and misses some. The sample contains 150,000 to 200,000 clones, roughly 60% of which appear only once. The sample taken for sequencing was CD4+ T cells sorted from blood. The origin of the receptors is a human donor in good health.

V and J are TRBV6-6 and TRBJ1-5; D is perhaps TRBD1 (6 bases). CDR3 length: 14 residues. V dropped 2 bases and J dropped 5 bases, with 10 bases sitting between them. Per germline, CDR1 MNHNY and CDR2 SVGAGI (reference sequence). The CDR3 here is CASSYDGGHQPQHF. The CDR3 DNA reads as TGTGCCAGCAGTTACGATGGGGGGCATCAGCCCCAGCATTTT.

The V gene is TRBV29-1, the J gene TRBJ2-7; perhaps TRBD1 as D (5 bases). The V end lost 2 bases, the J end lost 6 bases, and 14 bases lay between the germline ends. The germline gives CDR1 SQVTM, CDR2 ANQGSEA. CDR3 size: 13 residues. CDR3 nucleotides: TGCAGCGTTGAATGGAAGGGTCAGGGCGAGCAGTACTTC. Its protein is CSVEWKGQGEQYF.

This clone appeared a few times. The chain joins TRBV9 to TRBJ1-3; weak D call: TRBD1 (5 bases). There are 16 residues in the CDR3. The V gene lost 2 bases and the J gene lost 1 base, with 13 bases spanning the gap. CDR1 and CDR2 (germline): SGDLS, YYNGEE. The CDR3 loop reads CASSVAPGTSGNTIYF. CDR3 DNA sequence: TGTGCCAGCAGCGTCGCACCCGGGACGTCTGGAAACACCATATATTTT.

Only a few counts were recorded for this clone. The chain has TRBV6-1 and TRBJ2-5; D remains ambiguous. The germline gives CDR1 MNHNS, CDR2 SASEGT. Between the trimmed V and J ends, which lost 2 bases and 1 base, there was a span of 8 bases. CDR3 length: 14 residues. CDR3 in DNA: TGTGCCAGCAGTGAAAACCTGTTCCAAGAGACCCAGTACTTC. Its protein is CASSENLFQETQYF.

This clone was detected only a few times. The CDR3, as DNA: TGTGCCAGCAGTGAAGCGCTTGGCAGGGTCTCCGGGGAGACCCAGTACTTC. Translated: CASSEALGRVSGETQYF. This chain joins TRBV2 and TRBJ2-5, with a weak D call TRBD1 (5 bases). Germline-derived CDR1 and CDR2 are SNHLY and FYNNEI. The CDR3 is made up of 17 amino acids. V gave up 0 bases and J gave up 5 bases, with 19 bases separating them.

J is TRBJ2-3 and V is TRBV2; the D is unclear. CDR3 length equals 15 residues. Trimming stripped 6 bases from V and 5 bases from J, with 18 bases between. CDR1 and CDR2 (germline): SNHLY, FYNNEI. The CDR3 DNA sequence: TGTGCCAGCAGCCCAGCCCTTTTGCAGGTAGATACGCAGTATTTT. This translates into CASSPALLQVDTQYF.

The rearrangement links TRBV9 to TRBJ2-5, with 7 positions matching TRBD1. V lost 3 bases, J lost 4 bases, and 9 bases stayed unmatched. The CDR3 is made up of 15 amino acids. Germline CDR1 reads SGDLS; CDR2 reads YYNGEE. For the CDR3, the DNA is TGTGCCAGCAGCGCGACCGGGACAGCTACAGAGACCCAGTACTTC. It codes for CASSATGTATETQYF. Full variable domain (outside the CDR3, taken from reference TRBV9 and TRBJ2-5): DSGVTQTPKHLITATGQRVTLRCSPRSGDLSVYWYQQSLDQGLQFLIQYYNGEERAKGNILERFSAQQFPDLHSELNLSSLELGDSALYFCASSATGTATETQYFGPGTRLLVL.

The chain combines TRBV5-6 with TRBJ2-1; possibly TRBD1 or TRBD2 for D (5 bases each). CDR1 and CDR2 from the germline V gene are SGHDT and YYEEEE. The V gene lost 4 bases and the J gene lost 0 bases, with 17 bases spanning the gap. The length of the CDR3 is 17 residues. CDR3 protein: CASSPGAGRSSYNEQFF. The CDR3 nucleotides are TGTGCCAGCAGCCCCGGGGCCGGGCGCAGCTCCTACAATGAGCAGTTCTTC.

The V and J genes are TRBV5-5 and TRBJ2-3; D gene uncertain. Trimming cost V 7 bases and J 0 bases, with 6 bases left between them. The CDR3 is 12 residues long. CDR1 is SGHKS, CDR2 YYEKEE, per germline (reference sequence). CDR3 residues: CASSASTDTQYF. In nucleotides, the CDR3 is TGTGCCAGCTCGGCAAGCACAGATACGCAGTATTTT. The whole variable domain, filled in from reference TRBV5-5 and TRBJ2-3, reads DAGVTQSPTHLIKTRGQQVTLRCSPISGHKSVSWYQQVLGQGPQFIFQYYEKEERGRGNFPDRFSARQFPNYSSELNVNALLLGDSALYLCASSASTDTQYFGPGTRLTVL.

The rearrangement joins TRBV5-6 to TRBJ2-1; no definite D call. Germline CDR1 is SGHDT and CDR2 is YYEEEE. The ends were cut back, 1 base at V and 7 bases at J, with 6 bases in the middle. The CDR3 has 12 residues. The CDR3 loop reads CASSLIGNEQFF. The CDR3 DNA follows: TGTGCCAGCAGCTTGATAGGGAATGAGCAGTTCTTC. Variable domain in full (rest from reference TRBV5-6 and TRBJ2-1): DAGVTQSPTHLIKTRGQQVTLRCSPKSGHDTVSWYQQALGQGPQFIFQYYEEEERQRGNFPDRFSGHQFPNYSSELNVNALLLGDSALYLCASSLIGNEQFFGPGTRLTVL.

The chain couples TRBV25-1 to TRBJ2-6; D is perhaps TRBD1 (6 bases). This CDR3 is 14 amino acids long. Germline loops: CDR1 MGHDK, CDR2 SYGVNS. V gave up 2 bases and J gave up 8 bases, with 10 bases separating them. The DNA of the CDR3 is TGTGCCAGCAGTGAACACAGGGAGACCAACGTCCTGACTTTC. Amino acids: CASSEHRETNVLTF.

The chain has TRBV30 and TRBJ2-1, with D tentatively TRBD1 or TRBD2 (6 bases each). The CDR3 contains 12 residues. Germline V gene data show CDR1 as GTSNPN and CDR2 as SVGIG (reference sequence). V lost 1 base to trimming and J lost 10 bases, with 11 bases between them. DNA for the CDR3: TGTGCCTGGAGTGAGATAGGGGGGGAGCAGTTCTTC. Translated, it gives CAWSEIGGEQFF.

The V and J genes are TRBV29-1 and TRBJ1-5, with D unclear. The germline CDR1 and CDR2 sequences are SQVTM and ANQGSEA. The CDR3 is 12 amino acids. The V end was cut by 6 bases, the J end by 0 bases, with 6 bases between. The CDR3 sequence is CSVSNSNQPQHF. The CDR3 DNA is TGCAGCGTCTCTAATAGCAATCAGCCCCAGCATTTT.

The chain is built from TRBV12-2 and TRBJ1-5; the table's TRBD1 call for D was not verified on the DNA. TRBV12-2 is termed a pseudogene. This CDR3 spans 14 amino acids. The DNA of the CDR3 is TGTGCAAGTCGCTCAGACAGCATGAGTCAGCCCCAGCATTTT. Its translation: CASRSDSMSQPQHF.

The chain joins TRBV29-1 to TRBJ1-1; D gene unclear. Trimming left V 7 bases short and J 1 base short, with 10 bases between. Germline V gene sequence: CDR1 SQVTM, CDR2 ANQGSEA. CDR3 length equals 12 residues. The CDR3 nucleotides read TGCAGCGCTAAGGCGGGGAACACTGAAGCTTTCTTT. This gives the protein CSAKAGNTEAFF. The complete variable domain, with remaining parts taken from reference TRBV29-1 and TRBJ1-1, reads SAVISQKPSRDICQRGTSLTIQCQVDSQVTMMFWYRQQPGQSLTLIATANQGSEATYESGFVIDKFPISRPNLTFSTLTVSNMSPEDSSIYLCSAKAGNTEAFFGQGTRLTVV.

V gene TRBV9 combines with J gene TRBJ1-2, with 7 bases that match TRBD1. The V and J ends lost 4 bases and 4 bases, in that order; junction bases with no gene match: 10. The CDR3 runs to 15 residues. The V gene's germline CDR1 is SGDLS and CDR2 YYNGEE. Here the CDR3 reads CASSPTLGQTYGYTF. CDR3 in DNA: TGTGCCAGCAGCCCCACCCTGGGACAGACCTATGGCTACACCTTC.